One sample yielded the 20 T cell receptor beta chains listed below, sequenced in a study of shared clonotypes between healthy human individuals. TCRdb's table, derived via immunoSEQ multiplex PCR, lists solely in-frame clones and lacks some. The sample carries about half a million clones, more than 70% recorded once. Sequencing was performed on PBMCs. Source of these receptors: a woman in her 40s in good health. Some clones in this sample may be carry-over from other donors' samples.

This clone was picked up one time. The chain has TRBV7-9 and TRBJ1-4, with TRBD1 matching 8 bases. J gave up 8 bases and V 8 bases, and 13 bases lay outside the gene matches. Germline CDR1 SEHNR, CDR2 FQNEAQ (reference sequence). The CDR3 contains 15 residues. This CDR3 is CASGPGVDRVEKLFF. CDR3 nucleotide sequence: TGTGCCAGCGGCCCCGGGGTGGACAGGGTCGAAAAACTGTTTTTT.

Details on this clone: A far larger clone differs by one base, so this is likely a read error. The J gene is TRBJ2-5, the V gene TRBV5-6; D is unresolved. The germline gives CDR1 SGHDT, CDR2 YYEEEE. CDR3 length: 12 residues. Trimming cost V 4 bases and J 0 bases, with 4 bases left between them. CDR3 protein: CASSGYQETQYF. The CDR3 DNA follows: TGTGCCAGCAGCGGGTACCAAGAGACCCAGTACTTC.

The V gene is TRBV5-1, the J gene TRBJ2-7; D possibly corresponds to TRBD2 (6 bases). The CDR3 has 16 residues. CDR1 and CDR2 from the germline V gene are SGHRS and YFSETQ. The V gene lost 2 bases and the J gene lost 2 bases, with 17 bases spanning the gap. In nucleotides, the CDR3 is TGCGCCAGCAGCTTCCACCTAGCGCCACCGCCCTACGAGCAGTACTTC. Translating it yields CASSFHLAPPPYEQYF.

This chain links TRBV5-8 with TRBJ1-4; D gene uncertain. There are 13 residues in the CDR3. Trimming shortened V by 7 bases and J by 8 bases, and 15 bases separated the two germline ends. Germline V gives CDR1 SGHTS, CDR2 YDEGEE. The CDR3 protein is CASPSTIGEKLFF. The CDR3 coding sequence is TGTGCCAGCCCGTCAACGATCGGGGAAAAACTGTTTTTT.

This clone was seen only a few times. This chain uses TRBV9 with TRBJ1-1, with D possibly being TRBD1 (6 bases). CDR1 SGDLS and CDR2 YYNGEE come from the germline V gene. V dropped 3 bases and J dropped 1 base, with 13 bases sitting between them. The CDR3 is 15 amino acids. The CDR3 loop reads CASSAHQGRNTEAFF. As DNA, the CDR3 is TGTGCCAGCAGCGCCCATCAGGGGCGGAACACTGAAGCTTTCTTT.

The V and J genes are TRBV29-1 and TRBJ1-4; 8 bases match TRBD1. Germline CDR1 reads SQVTM; CDR2 reads ANQGSEA. The CDR3 runs 13 residues. The trim removed 4 bases at V and 7 bases at J, leaving 5 bases unmatched. The CDR3 coding sequence is TGCAGCGTTGCAGGGGGCGGAGGTGAAAAACTGTTTTTT. Translated, it gives CSVAGGGGEKLFF.

The chain employs TRBV5-1 and TRBJ2-2; the D call may be TRBD1 or TRBD2 (5 bases each). The CDR3 has 16 residues. The germline V gene has CDR1 SGHRS and CDR2 YFSETQ. V was clipped by 4 bases and J by 1 base, with 14 bases between them. The chain's CDR3 is CASSRDARGNTGELFF. The DNA for the CDR3 is TGCGCCAGCAGCAGGGACGCAAGGGGGAACACCGGGGAGCTGTTTTTT.

This rearrangement joins TRBV29-1 to TRBJ2-3; tentative D call: TRBD2 (6 bases). The length of the CDR3 is 13 residues. Trimming left V 2 bases short and J 4 bases short, with 10 bases between. Per germline, CDR1 SQVTM and CDR2 ANQGSEA. CDR3 in amino acids: CSVETTGADTQYF. The CDR3 nucleotides read TGCAGCGTTGAAACAACGGGAGCAGATACGCAGTATTTT.

Turning to this clone: Only one base separates this from a far larger clonotype, so it likely reflects a read error. The chain combines TRBV9 with TRBJ2-7; 9 positions agree with TRBD1. The V gene's germline CDR1 is SGDLS and CDR2 YYNGEE. Trimming removed 3 bases from V and 5 bases from J; junction bases left unmatched: 6. This CDR3 spans 14 amino acids. CDR3 amino acids: CASSATGGWDEQYF. CDR3 nucleotide sequence: TGTGCCAGCAGCGCGACAGGGGGTTGGGACGAGCAGTACTTC. The full variable domain, completed using reference TRBV9 and TRBJ2-7, is DSGVTQTPKHLITATGQRVTLRCSPRSGDLSVYWYQQSLDQGLQFLIQYYNGEERAKGNILERFSAQQFPDLHSELNLSSLELGDSALYFCASSATGGWDEQYFGPGTRLTVT.

The chain links TRBV5-4 to TRBJ1-2; D remains ambiguous. Trimming pared 4 bases from V and 7 bases from J, leaving 14 bases between. The CDR3 has 13 amino acids. CDR1 is SGHNT and CDR2 is YYREEE in the germline V gene (reference sequence). CDR3 coding DNA: TGTGCCAGCAGCCCGGGCTCTCATGGTGGCTACACCTTC. Translating gives CASSPGSHGGYTF.

This clone has only one observation. The CDR3 DNA reads as TGTGCCAGCAGCCGTGCCACAGGGCCCCCCGGGGAGCTGTTTTTT. Protein sequence: CASSRATGPPGELFF. J is TRBJ2-2 and V is TRBV11-2; tentative D call: TRBD1 (6 bases). Looked up from germline, CDR1 is SGHAT and CDR2 is FQNNGV. The CDR3 has 15 amino acids. The germline V and J ends were trimmed by 5 bases and 6 bases, with 16 bases remaining between them. The complete variable domain, with remaining parts taken from reference TRBV11-2 and TRBJ2-2, reads EAGVAQSPRYKIIEKRQSVAFWCNPISGHATLYWYQQILGQGPKLLIQFQNNGVVDDSQLPKDRFSAERLKGVDSTLKIQPAKLEDSAVYLCASSRATGPPGELFFGEGSRLTVL.

This chain connects TRBV7-9 to TRBJ1-2, with 8 bases lining up with TRBD1. Looked up from germline, CDR1 is SEHNR and CDR2 is FQNEAQ (reference sequence). This CDR3 region has 16 residues. V trimming: 0 bases; J trimming: 4 bases; junction bases outside the gene matches: 7. For the CDR3, the DNA is TGTGCCAGCAGCTTAGCGCTTCGGACAGGGAGCTATGGCTACACCTTC. It yields the protein CASSLALRTGSYGYTF.

The J gene is TRBJ2-7, the V gene TRBV28; 10 bases fit TRBD1. The CDR3 covers 13 residues. V lost 7 bases, J lost 4 bases, and 4 bases stayed unmatched. The germline CDR1 and CDR2 sequences are MDHEN and SYDVKM. Here the CDR3 reads CASTDRGRYEQYF. Written as DNA, the CDR3 is TGTGCCAGCACTGACAGGGGGCGGTACGAGCAGTACTTC.

The chain's CDR3 is CASSQGQIFSGNTIYF. DNA of the CDR3: TGTGCCAGCAGCCAGGGACAGATCTTTTCTGGAAACACCATATATTTT. The chain is built from TRBV6-6 and TRBJ1-3; TRBD1 matches 7 bases. Germline loops: CDR1 MNHNY, CDR2 SVGAGI (reference sequence). This CDR3 contains 16 residues. Germline trimming cut 6 bases from V and 1 base from J; bases unmatched to any gene: 9.

The CDR3 DNA follows: TGTGCCAGCTCACAACAGGGCCCTGGGGCCAACGTCCTGACTTTC. This sequence encodes CASSQQGPGANVLTF. The V gene is TRBV18, the J gene TRBJ2-6, with D tentatively TRBD1 (6 bases). Germline V gives CDR1 KGHSH, CDR2 LQKENI. V lost 4 bases and J 2 bases, leaving 9 bases between the germline ends. The CDR3 is 15 amino acids.

This clone was seen many times. Different DNA sequences within this sample yield the same CDR3. The CDR3 region has the DNA TGTGCCTGGAGTGTACGGGTCAATCAGCCCCAGCATTTT. Its translation: CAWSVRVNQPQHF. This chain connects TRBV30 to TRBJ1-5; D not certain. Between the trimmed V and J ends, which lost 0 bases and 3 bases, there was a span of 6 bases. Germline CDR1 is GTSNPN and CDR2 is SVGIG (reference sequence). This CDR3 spans 13 amino acids.

V gene TRBV6-5 combines with J gene TRBJ1-2; 9 bases line up with TRBD1. Germline-derived CDR1 and CDR2 are MNHEY and SVGAGI. The CDR3 runs to 12 residues. With V trimmed by 10 bases and J by 8 bases, 8 bases remained unmatched. In nucleotides, the CDR3 is TGTGCCACCCAGGACAGGGGCGGCGGCTACACCTTC. Translation: CATQDRGGGYTF.

The J gene is TRBJ2-3, the V gene TRBV29-1, with a weak D call TRBD1 (6 bases). Trimming removed 1 base from V and 3 bases from J, with 17 bases in between. Per the germline V gene, CDR1 is SQVTM and CDR2 is ANQGSEA. This CDR3 has 16 amino acids. CDR3 protein: CSVEGRAGVGTDTQYF. The CDR3 DNA follows: TGCAGCGTTGAAGGAAGGGCAGGGGTGGGTACAGATACGCAGTATTTT.

The chain joins TRBV5-4 to TRBJ2-7, with TRBD2 as a possible D gene (6 bases). Germline CDR1 is SGHNT and CDR2 is YYREEE (reference sequence). The ends were cut back, 5 bases at V and 2 bases at J, with 17 bases in the middle. CDR3 length equals 15 residues. The CDR3 DNA follows: TGTGCCAGCAGGGCTGGGGCGGGAAGTACCTACGAGCAGTACTTC. Translation: CASRAGAGSTYEQYF. Variable domain in full (rest from reference TRBV5-4 and TRBJ2-7): ETGVTQSPTHLIKTRGQQVTLRCSSQSGHNTVSWYQQALGQGPQFIFQYYREEENGRGNFPPRFSGLQFPNYSSELNVNALELDDSALYLCASRAGAGSTYEQYFGPGTRLTVT.

For the CDR3, the DNA is TGTGCCAGCAGCGGGACTAGCGGGAACAAGGGGAAGCAGTACTTC. Its protein product is CASSGTSGNKGKQYF. V is TRBV7-2 and J is TRBJ2-5, with 13 nucleotides matching TRBD2. The CDR3 runs to 15 residues. V gave up 5 bases and J gave up 11 bases; unmatched junction bases: 11. The germline gives CDR1 SGHTA, CDR2 FQGNSA.